Reported below is one T cell receptor (beta chain). Its target is not known. Profiling relied on immunoSEQ multiplex PCR, and the TCRdb table lists in-frame clones only, not all of them. Counted here are about 100,000 clones, 75% to 90% occurring once; the ten biggest clones make up 10% to 15%. Every patient relapsed after autologous stem cell transplantation, and brentuximab vedotin exposure varied. CDR1 GTSNPN and CDR2 SVGIG come from the germline V gene (reference sequence). The CDR3 spans 14 residues. J gave up 8 bases and V 3 bases, and 12 bases lay outside the gene matches. This sample stems from a study of PD-1 blockade in classical Hodgkin lymphoma. Study-wide results and limits: Before treatment, complete responders showed about the same diversity as newly diagnosed patients. Baseline TCR diversity was reportedly lower in newly diagnosed patients than healthy donors.

This sample comprised peripheral blood mononuclear cells (PBMCs), obtained at baseline. This sequence originates from a human donor with classical Hodgkin lymphoma. This sequence joins TRBV30 and TRBJ1-1, with 7 bases lining up with TRBD1. The CDR3 region is CAWRAPGQPREAFF. The CDR3 DNA reads TGTGCCTGGAGGGCTCCGGGACAGCCAAGAGAAGCTTTCTTT.